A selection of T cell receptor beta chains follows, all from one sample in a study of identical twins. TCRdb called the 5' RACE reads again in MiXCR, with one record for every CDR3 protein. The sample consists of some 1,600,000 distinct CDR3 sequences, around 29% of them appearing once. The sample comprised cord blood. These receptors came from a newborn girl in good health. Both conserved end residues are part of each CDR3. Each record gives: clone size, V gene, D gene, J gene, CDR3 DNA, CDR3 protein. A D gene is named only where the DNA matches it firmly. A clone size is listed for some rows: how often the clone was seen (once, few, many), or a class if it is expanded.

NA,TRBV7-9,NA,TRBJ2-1,TGTGCCAGCAGGGAGGAGGGGGTGGACCCTATGGGTGAGCAGTTCTTC,CASREEGVDPMGEQFF
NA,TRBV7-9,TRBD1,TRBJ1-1,TGTGCCAGCAGCGGAAGGGGGCCGGCCAACACTGAAGCTTTCTTT,CASSGRGPANTEAFF
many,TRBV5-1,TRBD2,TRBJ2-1,TGCGCCAGCAGCTTGGCTAGCGGGAGGAATGAGCAGTTCTTC,CASSLASGRNEQFF
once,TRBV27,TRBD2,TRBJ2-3,TGTGCCAGCAGTTTATTTCCTAGCGGGAGCACAGATACGCGGTATTTT,CASSLFPSGSTDTRYF
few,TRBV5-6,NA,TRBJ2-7,TGTGCCAGCAGCTTGAACATGTACGAGCAGTACTTC,CASSLNMYEQYF
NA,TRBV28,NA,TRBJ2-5,TGTGCCAGCACCATACCTAGGGGGAATGAGCAGTACTTC,CASTIPRGNEQYF
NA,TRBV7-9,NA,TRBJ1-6,TGTGCCAGCAGCTTCGGGGATAATTCACCCCTCCACTTT,CASSFGDNSPLHF
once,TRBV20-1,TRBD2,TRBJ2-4,TGCAGTGCTAGAGATACGGGGGGGGCCAAAACCATTCAGTACTTC,CSARDTGGAKTIQYF
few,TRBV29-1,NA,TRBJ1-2,TGCAGCGTTGGTGGTCCAGCCGGAGACTATGGCTACACCTTC,CSVGGPAGDYGYTF
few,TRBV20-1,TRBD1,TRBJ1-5,TGCAGTGCTAGGTGGACAGGGGGTGAATATAGCAATCAGCCCCAGCATTTT,CSARWTGGEYSNQPQHF
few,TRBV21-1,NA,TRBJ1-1,TGTGCCAGCATTAGGACGGTGGATATTGGGAACACTGAAGCTTTCTTT,CASIRTVDIGNTEAFF
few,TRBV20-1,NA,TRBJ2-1,TGCAGTGCTAGAGATAGCAGCGGGCAACCCTACAATGAGCAGTTCTTC,CSARDSSGQPYNEQFF
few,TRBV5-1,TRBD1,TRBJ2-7,TGCGCCAGCAGCCGGACAGGATCGAACGAGCAGTACTTC,CASSRTGSNEQYF